Given below is one T cell receptor (beta chain) in context. This sample stems from a study of blood T cell repertoires in COVID-19. Study summary: Sites in the United States, Italy and Spain provided acute and convalescent COVID-19 samples. Sample material is recorded as cDNA or gDNA derived from T cells, B-cell-depleted T cells, or PBMCs.

The CDR3 has 14 amino acids. V gave up 2 bases and J gave up 4 bases; unmatched junction bases: 5. Germline CDR1 and CDR2: SGHRS and YFSETQ. As handled by the study authors: Using reference gene primer amplification, nucleated cell counts were estimated. TCRdb's copy holds only in-frame clones and misses some; the assay was immunoSEQ multiplex PCR. The DNA was the basis for D and trimming; V, J and clone size are from that table. Of more than 100,000 clones listed, approximately 90% are singletons. The rearrangement joins TRBV5-1 to TRBJ1-1, with 7 positions matching TRBD1. What was sequenced was peripheral blood. This TCR came from a man aged 50-59 years with active or convalescent COVID-19. The CDR3 loop reads CASSLQGTGTEAFF. As DNA, the CDR3 is TGCGCCAGCAGCTTACAGGGGACCGGCACTGAAGCTTTCTTT.